The clone carrying this T cell receptor (beta chain) turned up a few times. Its specificity is unknown. Together with a sample-barcoded 5' primer, a J-beta primer mix was included in a second PCR lasting roughly 6 to 12 cycles. TCRdb passed the 5' RACE reads through MiXCR, listing each CDR3 protein once. The table has approximately 1,000,000 distinct CDR3 sequences, less than 45% seen once. It was around 10 milliliters of peripheral blood that were drawn from each donor. Extraction yielded at least 6 micrograms of total RNA per sample. The data are from a study of blood T cells in healthy people across ages. Whole-study findings and limits: Diversity was higher, and naive CD4+ cells more numerous, in long-lived donors than in aged donors. Among T cells, TCR beta diversity per million cells dropped roughly linearly as age rose.

This CDR3 contains 20 residues. Trimming shortened V by 4 bases and J by 5 bases, and 31 bases separated the two germline ends. Germline V lookup: CDR1 LGHNA, CDR2 YNFKEQ. This clonotype was sampled from a man between 18 and 29 years old in good health. The gene calls are TRBV4-2 and TRBJ2-3; no clear D gene. What was sequenced was blood. The CDR3 loop reads CASSRYMTNAERTNGDTQYF. DNA of the CDR3: TGTGCCAGCAGCCGGTACATGACAAATGCTGAAAGGACGAACGGAGATACGCAGTATTTT.